Reported below is one T cell receptor (beta chain). What it binds is not known. One junction end disagrees with the germline gene, perhaps due to a read error. This CDR3 has 16 amino acids. The V gene's germline CDR1 is KGHDR and CDR2 SFDVKD. Using RNA template, CDR3s of TCR alpha and beta were amplified with iRepertoire arm-PCR. MiXCR, run by TCRdb on the multiplex PCR reads, gives a single entry per CDR3 protein. This table has approximately 93,000 distinct CDR3 sequences, about 37% appearing once. The data derive from a study of glioma-infiltrating T cells. Study-level findings and limits: Above-expected tissue-blood divergence occurred in all gliomas, most in low-grade ones.

Sequenced sample: glioma tissue, nonneoplastic brain tissue, or PBMCs (not recorded which). This TCR derives from a human donor with low-grade glioma or glioblastoma, undergoing nonglioma brain surgery, or in good health (not recorded which). V and J are TRBV24-1 and TRBJ1-2; D might be TRBD1 (6 bases). CDR3 loop: CATNKGGSVGDHGHTF. In DNA form, the CDR3 reads TGTGCCACCAACAAAGGGGGGTCGGTGGGGGACCATGGCCACACCTTC.